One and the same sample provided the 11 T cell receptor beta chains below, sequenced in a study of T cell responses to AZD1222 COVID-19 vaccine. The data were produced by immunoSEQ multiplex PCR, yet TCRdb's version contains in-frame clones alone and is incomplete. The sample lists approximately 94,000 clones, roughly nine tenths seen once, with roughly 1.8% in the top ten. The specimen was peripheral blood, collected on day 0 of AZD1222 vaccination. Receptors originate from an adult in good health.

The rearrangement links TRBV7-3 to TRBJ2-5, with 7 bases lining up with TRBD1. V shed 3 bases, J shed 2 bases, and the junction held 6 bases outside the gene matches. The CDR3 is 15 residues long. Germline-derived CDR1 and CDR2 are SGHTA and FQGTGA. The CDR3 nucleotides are TGTGCCAGCAGCTTGTTCGGGACAGAACAAGAGACCCAGTACTTC. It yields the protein CASSLFGTEQETQYF.

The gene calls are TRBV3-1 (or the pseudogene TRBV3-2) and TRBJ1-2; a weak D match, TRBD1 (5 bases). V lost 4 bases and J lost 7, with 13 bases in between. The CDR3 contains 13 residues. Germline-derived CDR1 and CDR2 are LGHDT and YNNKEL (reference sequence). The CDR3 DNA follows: TGTGCCAGCAGCCCAAGGGTTCAGGGTGGCTACACCTTC. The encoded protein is CASSPRVQGGYTF.

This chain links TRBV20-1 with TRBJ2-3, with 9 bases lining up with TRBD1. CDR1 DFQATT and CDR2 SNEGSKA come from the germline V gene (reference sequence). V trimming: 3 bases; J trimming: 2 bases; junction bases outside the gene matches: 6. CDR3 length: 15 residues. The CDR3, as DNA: TGCAGTGCTAGTCCCACAGGGGGCCTCACAGATACGCAGTATTTT. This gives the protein CSASPTGGLTDTQYF.

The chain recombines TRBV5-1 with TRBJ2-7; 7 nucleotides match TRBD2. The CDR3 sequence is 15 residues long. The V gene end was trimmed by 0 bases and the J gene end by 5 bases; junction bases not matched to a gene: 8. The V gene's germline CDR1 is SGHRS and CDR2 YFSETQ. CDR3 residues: CASSLVGGILNEQYF. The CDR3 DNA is TGCGCCAGCAGCTTGGTGGGAGGGATTCTGAACGAGCAGTACTTC.

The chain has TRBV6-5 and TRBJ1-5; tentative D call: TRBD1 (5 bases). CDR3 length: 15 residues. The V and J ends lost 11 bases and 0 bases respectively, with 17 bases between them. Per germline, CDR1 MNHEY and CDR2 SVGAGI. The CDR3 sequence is CAVGGGDYSNQPQHF. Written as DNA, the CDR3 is TGTGCCGTGGGGGGAGGGGACTATAGCAATCAGCCCCAGCATTTT.

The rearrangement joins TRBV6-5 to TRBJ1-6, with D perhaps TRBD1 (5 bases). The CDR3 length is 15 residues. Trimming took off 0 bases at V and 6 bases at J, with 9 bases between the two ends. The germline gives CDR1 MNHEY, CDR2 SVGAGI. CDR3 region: CASSYSMQGNSPLHF. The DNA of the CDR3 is TGTGCCAGCAGTTACTCGATGCAGGGTAATTCACCCCTCCACTTT.

CDR3 amino acids: CASSWGQGITEAFF. CDR3 in DNA: TGTGCCAGCAGTTGGGGGCAGGGAATAACGGAAGCTTTCTTT. The rearrangement links TRBV27 to TRBJ1-1; a weak D match, TRBD1 (6 bases). The CDR3 runs 14 residues. The germline V gene encodes CDR1 MNHEY and CDR2 SMNVEV (reference sequence). V was shortened by 4 bases and J by 8 bases, with 17 bases between the two germline ends.

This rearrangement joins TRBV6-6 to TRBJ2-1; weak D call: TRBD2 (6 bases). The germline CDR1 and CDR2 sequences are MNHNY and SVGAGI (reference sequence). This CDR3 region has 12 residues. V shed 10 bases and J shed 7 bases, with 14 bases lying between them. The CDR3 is CATRGGPNEQFF. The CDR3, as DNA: TGTGCCACCCGAGGAGGGCCGAATGAGCAGTTCTTC.

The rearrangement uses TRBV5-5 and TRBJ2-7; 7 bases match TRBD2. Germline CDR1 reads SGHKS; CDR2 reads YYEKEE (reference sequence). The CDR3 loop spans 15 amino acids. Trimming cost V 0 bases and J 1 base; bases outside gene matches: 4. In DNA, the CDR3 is TGTGCCAGCAGCTTGGAGGCGGGAGCGTCCTACGAGCAGTACTTC. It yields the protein CASSLEAGASYEQYF.

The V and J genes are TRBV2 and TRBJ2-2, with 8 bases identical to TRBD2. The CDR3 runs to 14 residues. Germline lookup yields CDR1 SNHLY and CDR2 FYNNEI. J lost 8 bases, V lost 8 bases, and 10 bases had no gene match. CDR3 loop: CASETSGLSGELFF. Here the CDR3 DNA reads TGTGCCAGCGAAACTAGCGGCTTGTCTGGGGAGCTGTTTTTT.

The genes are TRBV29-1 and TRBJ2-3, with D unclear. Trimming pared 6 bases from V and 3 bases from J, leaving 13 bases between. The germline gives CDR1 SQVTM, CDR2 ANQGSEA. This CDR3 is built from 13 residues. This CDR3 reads CSVPVTNTDTQYF. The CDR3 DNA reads TGCAGCGTACCAGTAACGAATACAGATACGCAGTATTTT.